Following are 28 T cell receptor beta chains from one sample sequenced in a study of regulatory T cells in long-lasting Graves disease (dated by TCRdb to the early 2020s). The library was generated by multiplex PCR. The instrument was an Illumina HiSeq 4000. To build TCR beta libraries, CDR3 regions were amplified by Arm-PCR using iRepertoire HTBI primers. Through fastp at Q25 and MiXCR, TCRdb rebuilt clones from the public reads, retaining in-frame beta chains. For every CDR3 protein sequence, its rows merge into one entry that carries the most common genes and DNA. Across this sample there are approximately 470,000 distinct CDR3 sequences, with 15% to 20% seen only once. The top ten clonotypes cover 10% to 15% of the sample. The sample's time point, from its label and the paper: newly diagnosed GD, antithyroid drugs for less than 3 months. RNA was extracted from PBMCs in TRIzol for both TCR sequencing and RNA sequencing.

These records were also assigned to another study, of T cells in Graves' hyperthyroidism and ophthalmopathy.

This specimen consisted of peripheral blood mononuclear cells (PBMCs), obtained at new diagnosis, from a patient treated with antithyroid drugs. The receptors were gathered from a middle-aged man with Graves disease. Donor details come from another sample of the same person, matched by shared clones.

This clonotype was picked up many times. This chain joins TRBV7-3 and TRBJ1-1, with D uncertain. The ends were cut back, 4 bases at V and 1 base at J, with 7 bases in the middle. The CDR3 has 13 amino acids. Germline V gene lookup returns CDR1 SGHTA and CDR2 FQGTGA. CDR3 coding DNA: TGTGCCAGCAGCTCCGACGGGAACACTGAAGCTTTCTTT. Encoded protein: CASSSDGNTEAFF.

This clonotype was detected a few times. The chain carries TRBV14 and TRBJ2-3, with D uncertain. Germline lookup yields CDR1 SGHDN and CDR2 FVKESK. The CDR3 spans 15 residues. V shed 2 bases and J shed 0 bases, with 9 bases lying between them. CDR3 DNA sequence: TGTGCCAGCAGCCAACCTGGACGGAGCACAGATACGCAGTATTTT. It yields the protein CASSQPGRSTDTQYF. Drawing the rest from reference TRBV14 and TRBJ2-3, the complete variable domain is EAGVTQFPSHSVIEKGQTVTLRCDPISGHDNLYWYRRVMGKEIKFLLHFVKESKQDESGMPNNRFLAERTGGTYSTLKVQPAELEDSGVYFCASSQPGRSTDTQYFGPGTRLTVL.

This clonotype was counted between two and nine times. This chain connects TRBV5-1 to TRBJ2-1, with 9 positions matching TRBD2. Germline trimming cut 4 bases from V and 7 bases from J; bases unmatched to any gene: 6. Germline loops: CDR1 SGHRS, CDR2 YFSETQ. There are 14 residues in the CDR3. Here the CDR3 DNA reads TGCGCCAGCAGCCGGGCGGGAGGGCGGAATGAGCAGTTCTTC. This sequence encodes CASSRAGGRNEQFF.

This clonotype showed up just a few times. This sequence joins TRBV5-1 and TRBJ2-3; unclear D gene. The CDR3 totals 15 residues. V lost 0 bases and J 0 bases, leaving 8 bases between the germline ends. The germline V gene has CDR1 SGHRS and CDR2 YFSETQ. The CDR3 coding sequence is TGCGCCAGCAGCTTGGCCACGGGTAGCACAGATACGCAGTATTTT. Amino acid sequence: CASSLATGSTDTQYF.

The table lists this clonotype with many counts. The V and J genes are TRBV29-1 and TRBJ1-2, with a tentative D call TRBD1 (6 bases). The V and J ends lost 6 bases and 6 bases respectively, with 26 bases between them. Germline-derived CDR1 and CDR2 are SQVTM and ANQGSEA. The CDR3 has 16 residues. The CDR3 loop is CSVSKRGRTEVDGYTF. The CDR3 region has the DNA TGCAGCGTATCAAAACGCGGCCGGACAGAGGTTGATGGCTACACCTTC.

This sequence joins TRBV20-1 and TRBJ2-2; possible D gene TRBD2, 6 bases. CDR1 and CDR2 from the germline V gene are DFQATT and SNEGSKA (reference sequence). The V end lost 2 bases, the J end lost 1 base, and 8 bases lay between the germline ends. The CDR3 spans 14 residues. The DNA of the CDR3 is TGCAGTGCTAGAAGGAGGGAGAACACCGGGGAGCTGTTTTTT. Amino acids: CSARRRENTGELFF.

The chain is built from TRBV29-1 and TRBJ1-2, with TRBD1 matching over 7 bases. This CDR3 has 14 amino acids. The germline gives CDR1 SQVTM, CDR2 ANQGSEA. V was pared by 4 bases and J by 13 bases, with 18 bases of the junction left unmatched. As DNA, the CDR3 is TGCAGCGTTGTCCTACTCGGGACAGTAAAGGTTGGCACCTTC. Translation gives CSVVLLGTVKVGTF. The whole variable domain, filled in from reference TRBV29-1 and TRBJ1-2, reads SAVISQKPSRDICQRGTSLTIQCQVDSQVTMMFWYRQQPGQSLTLIATANQGSEATYESGFVIDKFPISRPNLTFSTLTVSNMSPEDSSIYLCSVVLLGTVKVGTFGSGTRLTVV.

J is TRBJ2-7 and V is TRBV29-1; 7 bases align to TRBD1. CDR1 is SQVTM, CDR2 ANQGSEA, per germline. The J segment lost 1 base and the V segment lost 7 bases, leaving 10 bases of the junction unmatched. The length of the CDR3 is 14 residues. CDR3 nucleotide sequence: TGCAGCGGAACCGACAGGGTCCTTTCCTACGAGCAGTACTTC. Amino acids: CSGTDRVLSYEQYF.

This clonotype came up a few times. The chain recombines TRBV28 with TRBJ2-4; 7 bases fit TRBD2. This CDR3 contains 15 residues. V lost 3 bases, J lost 3 bases, and 5 bases stayed unmatched. CDR1 is MDHEN, CDR2 SYDVKM, per germline. The CDR3 region is CASSLAGVDKNIQYF. As DNA, the CDR3 is TGTGCCAGCAGTTTGGCGGGAGTAGACAAAAACATTCAGTACTTC.

This clonotype appeared many times. This chain connects TRBV11-2 to TRBJ2-7, with TRBD2 matching over 13 bases. Germline V gene lookup returns CDR1 SGHAT and CDR2 FQNNGV. With V trimmed by 4 bases and J by 3 bases, 3 bases remained unmatched. The CDR3 has 15 residues. The DNA for the CDR3 is TGTGCCAGCAGCTGGACTAGCGGGAGAGACTACGAGCAGTACTTC. It translates to CASSWTSGRDYEQYF.

This clonotype was recorded at least ten times. V usage is TRBV7-9 and J usage is TRBJ1-2; the D gene is possibly TRBD1 (5 bases). This CDR3 region has 14 residues. Germline CDR1 reads SEHNR; CDR2 reads FQNEAQ (reference sequence). The V and J ends lost 6 bases and 1 base respectively, with 12 bases between them. CDR3 amino acids: CASRPAGGNYGYTF. DNA for the CDR3: TGTGCCAGCAGACCTGCCGGGGGTAACTATGGCTACACCTTC.

The chain couples TRBV28 to TRBJ2-7, with D perhaps given as TRBD1 or TRBD2 (5 bases each). This CDR3 contains 17 residues. V was shortened by 2 bases and J by 5 bases, with 22 bases between the two germline ends. From germline, CDR1 is MDHEN and CDR2 SYDVKM. The CDR3 DNA is TGTGCCAGCAGTTTAAGTGACTGGGGGTTATTTTTCCACGAGCAGTACTTC. It translates to CASSLSDWGLFFHEQYF.

The sample holds many counts of this clonotype. V gene TRBV2 combines with J gene TRBJ1-5; D may be TRBD1 (5 bases). This CDR3 is 15 amino acids long. The germline V gene has CDR1 SNHLY and CDR2 FYNNEI. V gave up 2 bases and J gave up 4 bases, with 12 bases separating them. The CDR3 DNA follows: TGTGCCAGCAGTGAATTGAGACAGAGAAATCAGCCCCAGCATTTT. This translates into CASSELRQRNQPQHF.

The V call is TRBV10-3, the J call TRBJ2-1, with 9 positions matching TRBD2. Germline V CDR1 and CDR2: ENHRY, SYGVKD. The junction had 9 bases not matched to a gene; V was cut back by 4 bases and J by 5 bases. The CDR3 spans 16 residues. The CDR3 is CAISVRSASGNNEQFF. In DNA, the CDR3 is TGTGCCATCAGTGTTCGATCGGCTAGCGGGAACAATGAGCAGTTCTTC.

A remark on this clonotype: A single base separates this from a much larger clone, so it may be a read error. The CDR3 spells CASSVVAGELFF. CDR3 in DNA: TGTGCCAGCAGCGTAGTGGCCGGGGAGCTGTTTTTT. The J gene is TRBJ2-2, the V gene TRBV9; D not resolved. Germline V lookup: CDR1 SGDLS, CDR2 YYNGEE. With 0 bases removed from V and 6 bases from J, the gap between germline ends came to 3 bases. The length of the CDR3 is 12 residues.

This clonotype was found many times. The CDR3 DNA sequence: TGTGCCAGCCGCCCACTAGCGGGGGAAGGTTACAATGAGCAGTTCTTC. It yields the protein CASRPLAGEGYNEQFF. This chain links TRBV7-9 with TRBJ2-1, with 11 bases fitting TRBD2. CDR3 length equals 16 residues. The J segment lost 4 bases and the V segment lost 8 bases, leaving 10 bases of the junction unmatched. Looked up from germline, CDR1 is SEHNR and CDR2 is FQNEAQ (reference sequence). Full variable domain (remainder filled in from reference TRBV7-9 and TRBJ2-1): DTGVSQNPRHKITKRGQNVTFRCDPISEHNRLYWYRQTLGQGPEFLTYFQNEAQLEKSRLLSDRFSAERPKGSFSTLEIQRTEQGDSAMYLCASRPLAGEGYNEQFFGPGTRLTVL.

This clonotype was seen repeatedly, ten times or more. V usage is TRBV28 and J usage is TRBJ2-6; 8 bases are shared with TRBD1. Germline V gene data show CDR1 as MDHEN and CDR2 as SYDVKM. The J segment lost 0 bases and the V segment lost 0 bases, leaving 4 bases of the junction unmatched. This CDR3 is 18 amino acids long. Here the CDR3 reads CASSLWPGGPSGANVLTF. The CDR3, as DNA: TGTGCCAGCAGTTTATGGCCAGGGGGCCCCTCTGGGGCCAACGTCCTGACTTTC.

On this clonotype: The junction does not match germline at one end; this may be a read error. V and J are TRBV7-2 and TRBJ2-2; tentative D call: TRBD2 (5 bases). The CDR3 spans 12 residues. Germline V CDR1 and CDR2: SGHTA, FQGNSA. CDR3 loop: CASSYGTGELSF. CDR3 nucleotide sequence: TGTGCCAGCAGCTATGGCACCGGGGAGCTGTCTTTT.

This clonotype was recorded many times. This chain joins TRBV2 and TRBJ1-5; D is undetermined. Germline assignment: CDR1 SNHLY and CDR2 FYNNEI. V was trimmed by 2 bases and J by 0 bases, leaving 8 bases between them. The length of the CDR3 is 15 residues. In DNA form, the CDR3 reads TGTGCCAGCAGTGAACGGCTCTTTAGCAATCAGCCCCAGCATTTT. The encoded protein is CASSERLFSNQPQHF.

This clonotype was seen only a few times. V and J are TRBV27 and TRBJ1-5; tentatively, D is TRBD1 (6 bases). Trimming removed 6 bases from V and 2 bases from J, with 14 bases in between. The CDR3 is 15 amino acids. CDR1 is MNHEY and CDR2 is SMNVEV in the germline V gene (reference sequence). The CDR3 region has the DNA TGTGCCAGCAGCCTCACAGGGATGGGCAATCAGCCCCAGCATTTT. As protein: CASSLTGMGNQPQHF.

This rearrangement joins TRBV14 to TRBJ2-1; D is uncertain. The germline V gene has CDR1 SGHDN and CDR2 FVKESK. This CDR3 region has 18 residues. Trimming pared 2 bases from V and 2 bases from J, leaving 19 bases between. CDR3 DNA: TGTGCCAGCAGCCAACCCCCACGGGCCCATTCCCCCTACAATGAGCAGTTCTTC. It codes for CASSQPPRAHSPYNEQFF.

This clonotype was found many times. This chain connects TRBV28 to TRBJ2-7; D possibly corresponds to TRBD1 (5 bases). This CDR3 is built from 14 residues. V was clipped by 3 bases and J by 5 bases, with 14 bases between them. The germline V gene has CDR1 MDHEN and CDR2 SYDVKM. CDR3 DNA: TGTGCCAGCAGTTTTCAGGGCGGTGTCCACGAGCAGTACTTC. It is translated as CASSFQGGVHEQYF.

The table lists this clonotype with a few counts. The V and J genes are TRBV11-3 and TRBJ2-4; D is uncertain. Germline CDR1 SGHNT, CDR2 YENEEA. The germline V and J ends were trimmed by 3 bases and 8 bases, with 8 bases remaining between them. This CDR3 comprises 12 residues. The CDR3 loop reads CASSLGIDIQYF. CDR3 sequence (DNA): TGTGCCAGCAGCTTGGGAATAGACATTCAGTACTTC.

The genes are TRBV12-3 or TRBV12-4 and TRBJ2-2, with unresolved D. The CDR3 covers 12 residues. The germline V and J ends were trimmed by 3 bases and 6 bases, with 5 bases remaining between them. In nucleotides, the CDR3 is TGTGCCAGCAGTTTCGTTCCCGGGGAGCTGTTTTTT. Translation gives CASSFVPGELFF.

There are many counts of this clonotype. CDR3 loop: CASSIRGLARTGELFF. CDR3 in DNA: TGTGCCAGTAGTATTAGGGGACTAGCCCGAACCGGGGAGCTGTTTTTT. The chain couples TRBV19 to TRBJ2-2; 9 nucleotides align to TRBD2. The CDR3 is 16 residues long. Trimming took 3 bases from V and 5 from J; bases not matched to a gene: 7. Germline CDR1 LNHDA, CDR2 SQIVND (reference sequence).

V usage is TRBV18 and J usage is TRBJ1-1; D unresolved. This CDR3 has 13 residues. The germline V gene encodes CDR1 KGHSH and CDR2 LQKENI. V was shortened by 5 bases and J by 1 base, with 8 bases between the two germline ends. CDR3 residues: CASSSGENTEAFF. DNA of the CDR3: TGTGCCAGCTCATCTGGAGAGAACACTGAAGCTTTCTTT.

V and J are TRBV9 and TRBJ2-1, with TRBD2 matching 7 bases. This CDR3 comprises 16 residues. Germline CDR1 is SGDLS and CDR2 is YYNGEE. With V trimmed by 4 bases and J by 2 bases, 9 bases remained unmatched. The CDR3 region is CASSPPSSGPYNEQFF. CDR3 DNA sequence: TGTGCCAGCAGCCCCCCCTCTAGCGGCCCCTACAATGAGCAGTTCTTC.

This clonotype was detected many times. The chain combines TRBV7-9 with TRBJ2-7; 9 bases line up with TRBD1. The CDR3 is made up of 14 amino acids. Germline V gives CDR1 SEHNR, CDR2 FQNEAQ (reference sequence). The V segment lost 5 bases and the J segment 6 bases; nucleotides outside the gene matches: 8. Here the CDR3 reads CASSTGTGFAEQYF. The CDR3 bases are TGTGCCAGCAGCACCGGGACAGGGTTTGCCGAGCAGTACTTC.